By proportion, the clone carrying this T cell receptor (beta chain) is medium-sized. As yet, its antigen is unknown. Given a much more abundant clone one base away, this may be a read error. This record belongs to a study of circulating CD8 cells and anti-PD-1 response in melanoma. The wider study: Nivolumab was given intravenously at 3 mg/kg every 2 weeks. Response groups: complete/partial responders versus stable/progressive non-responders. The study, taken as a whole, reports: Clonotype sharing was highest between DPOS and TIGIT subsets. Previously treated and treatment-naive patients were pooled together.

The length of the CDR3 is 15 residues. Germline V gene lookup returns CDR1 SGHDT and CDR2 YYEEEE. Each library started from about 15 ng of total RNA using the QIAseq Immune Repertoire TCR panel. MiXCR, run by TCRdb on the reads, gives a single entry per CDR3 protein. The data hold roughly 200 distinct CDR3 sequences, with around 8.4% observed a single time. Four subsets defined by PD-1 and/or TIGIT were sorted from live CD3+CD8+TCRalphabeta+ cells. V gene TRBV5-6 combines with J gene TRBJ2-6; a possible D gene is TRBD2 (6 bases). This specimen consisted of CD8+ T cells from PBMCs, obtained at baseline or after one month of anti-PD-1 therapy (not recorded which). The clonotype originates from a human donor with melanoma. The CDR3 region has the DNA TGTGCCAACAGCTTGGACTACTCTGGGGCCAACGTCCTGACTTTC. It is translated as CANSLDYSGANVLTF. Drawing the rest from reference TRBV5-6 and TRBJ2-6, the complete variable domain is DAGVTQSPTHLIKTRGQQVTLRCSPKSGHDTVSWYQQALGQGPQFIFQYYEEEERQRGNFPDRFSGHQFPNYSSELNVNALLLGDSALYLCANSLDYSGANVLTFGAGSRLTVL.